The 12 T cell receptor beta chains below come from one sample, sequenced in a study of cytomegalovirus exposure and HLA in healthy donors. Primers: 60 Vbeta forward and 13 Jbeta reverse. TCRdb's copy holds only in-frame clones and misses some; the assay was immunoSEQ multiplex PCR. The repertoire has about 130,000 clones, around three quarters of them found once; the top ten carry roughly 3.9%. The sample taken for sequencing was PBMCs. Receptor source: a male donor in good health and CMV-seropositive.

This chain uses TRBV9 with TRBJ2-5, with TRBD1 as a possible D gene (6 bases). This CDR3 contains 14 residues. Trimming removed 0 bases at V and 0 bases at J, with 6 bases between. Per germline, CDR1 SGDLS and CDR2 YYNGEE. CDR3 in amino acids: CASSVDRDQETQYF. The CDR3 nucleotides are TGTGCCAGCAGCGTAGACAGGGACCAAGAGACCCAGTACTTC. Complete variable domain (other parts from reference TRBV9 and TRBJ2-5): DSGVTQTPKHLITATGQRVTLRCSPRSGDLSVYWYQQSLDQGLQFLIQYYNGEERAKGNILERFSAQQFPDLHSELNLSSLELGDSALYFCASSVDRDQETQYFGPGTRLLVL.

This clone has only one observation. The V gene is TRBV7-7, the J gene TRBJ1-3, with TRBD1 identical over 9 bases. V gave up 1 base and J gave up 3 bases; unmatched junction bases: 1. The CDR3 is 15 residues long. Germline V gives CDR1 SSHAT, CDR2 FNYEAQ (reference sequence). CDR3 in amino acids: CASSLGTGDGNTIYF. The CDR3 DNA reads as TGTGCCAGCAGCTTAGGGACAGGGGATGGAAACACCATATATTTT.

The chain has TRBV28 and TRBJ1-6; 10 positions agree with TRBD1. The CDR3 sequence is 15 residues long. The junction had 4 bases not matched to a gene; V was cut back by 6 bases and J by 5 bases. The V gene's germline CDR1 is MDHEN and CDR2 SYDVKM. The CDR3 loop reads CASRGGTGDNSPLHF. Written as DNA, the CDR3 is TGTGCCAGCAGAGGGGGGACAGGGGATAATTCACCCCTCCACTTT.

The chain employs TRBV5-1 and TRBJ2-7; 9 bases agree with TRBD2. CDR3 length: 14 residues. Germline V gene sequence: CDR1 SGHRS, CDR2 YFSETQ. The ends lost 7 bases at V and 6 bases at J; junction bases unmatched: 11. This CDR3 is CASGGVSGSSEQYF. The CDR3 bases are TGCGCCAGCGGTGGGGTTAGCGGGAGTTCCGAGCAGTACTTC.

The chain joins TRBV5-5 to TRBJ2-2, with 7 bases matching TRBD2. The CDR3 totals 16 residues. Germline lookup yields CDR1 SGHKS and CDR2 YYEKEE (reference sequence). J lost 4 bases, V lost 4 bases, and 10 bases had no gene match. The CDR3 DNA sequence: TGTGCCAGCAGCAGGCTCGGGGGGACGAGCACCGGGGAGCTGTTTTTT. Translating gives CASSRLGGTSTGELFF. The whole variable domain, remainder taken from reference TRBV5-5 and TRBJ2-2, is DAGVTQSPTHLIKTRGQQVTLRCSPISGHKSVSWYQQVLGQGPQFIFQYYEKEERGRGNFPDRFSARQFPNYSSELNVNALLLGDSALYLCASSRLGGTSTGELFFGEGSRLTVL.

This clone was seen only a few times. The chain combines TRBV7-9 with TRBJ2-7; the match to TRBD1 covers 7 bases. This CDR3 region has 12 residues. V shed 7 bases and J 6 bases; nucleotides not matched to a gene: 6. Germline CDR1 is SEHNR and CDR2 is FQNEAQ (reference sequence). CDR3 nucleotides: TGTGCCAGCACATCGACAGGGTTCGAGCAGTACTTC. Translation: CASTSTGFEQYF.

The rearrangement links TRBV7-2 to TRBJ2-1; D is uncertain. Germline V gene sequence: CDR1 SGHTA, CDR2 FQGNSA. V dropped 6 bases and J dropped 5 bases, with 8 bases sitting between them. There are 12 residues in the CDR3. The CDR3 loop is CASSPYNNEQFF. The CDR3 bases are TGTGCCAGCAGTCCATACAACAATGAGCAGTTCTTC.

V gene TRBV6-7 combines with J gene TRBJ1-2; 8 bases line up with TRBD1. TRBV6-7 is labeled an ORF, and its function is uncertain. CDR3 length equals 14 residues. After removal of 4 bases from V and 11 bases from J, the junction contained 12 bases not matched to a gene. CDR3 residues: CASSCKTGGPGYTF. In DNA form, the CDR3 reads TGTGCCAGCAGTTGCAAAACAGGGGGGCCTGGGTACACCTTC.

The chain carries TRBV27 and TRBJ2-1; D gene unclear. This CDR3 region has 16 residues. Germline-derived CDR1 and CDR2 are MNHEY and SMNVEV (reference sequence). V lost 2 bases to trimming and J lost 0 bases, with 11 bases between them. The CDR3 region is CASSLRAAISYNEQFF. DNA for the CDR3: TGTGCCAGCAGTTTACGTGCTGCTATCTCCTACAATGAGCAGTTCTTC.

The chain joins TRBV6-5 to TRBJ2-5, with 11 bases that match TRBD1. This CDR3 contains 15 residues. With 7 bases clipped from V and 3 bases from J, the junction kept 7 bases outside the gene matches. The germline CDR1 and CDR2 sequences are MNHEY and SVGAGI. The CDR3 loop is CASTRSGQGEETQYF. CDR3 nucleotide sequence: TGTGCCAGCACCAGGTCGGGACAGGGGGAAGAGACCCAGTACTTC.

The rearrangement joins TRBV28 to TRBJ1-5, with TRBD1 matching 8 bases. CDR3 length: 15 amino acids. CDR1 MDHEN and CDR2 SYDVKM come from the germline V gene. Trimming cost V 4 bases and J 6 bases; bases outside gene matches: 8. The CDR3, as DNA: TGTGCCAGCAGTTCTCTCCAGGGGGCTGGTCAGCCCCAGCATTTT. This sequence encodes CASSSLQGAGQPQHF.

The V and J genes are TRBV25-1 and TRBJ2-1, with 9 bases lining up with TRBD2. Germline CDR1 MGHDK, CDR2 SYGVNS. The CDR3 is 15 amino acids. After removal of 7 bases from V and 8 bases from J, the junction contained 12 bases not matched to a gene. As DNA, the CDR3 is TGTGCCAGCACCTTGTCGGGCGGGAGGGCCGATGAGCAGTTCTTC. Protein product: CASTLSGGRADEQFF.